This TCR beta chain was sequenced during a study of blood T cell repertoires in COVID-19. The CDR3 has 13 residues. CDR1 and CDR2 from the germline V gene are ENHRY and SYGVKD. Trimming cost V 5 bases and J 2 bases; bases outside gene matches: 3. In the authors' workflow: Reference gene primer amplification in the assay estimated nucleated cell counts. The table came from immunoSEQ multiplex PCR; TCRdb's copy has only in-frame clones and leaves some out. Clone size and the V and J calls come from that table; the DNA yielded D and trimming. The repertoire holds 150,000 to 250,000 clones, with around 79% as singletons.

This receptor was obtained from a woman aged 40 to 50 with COVID-19, enrolled during active disease. The rearrangement uses TRBV10-3 and TRBJ2-7, with 7 bases matching TRBD1. Sequenced material: peripheral blood. The CDR3: CAISTGQAYEQYF. As DNA, the CDR3 is TGTGCCATCAGTACCGGACAGGCCTACGAGCAGTACTTC.